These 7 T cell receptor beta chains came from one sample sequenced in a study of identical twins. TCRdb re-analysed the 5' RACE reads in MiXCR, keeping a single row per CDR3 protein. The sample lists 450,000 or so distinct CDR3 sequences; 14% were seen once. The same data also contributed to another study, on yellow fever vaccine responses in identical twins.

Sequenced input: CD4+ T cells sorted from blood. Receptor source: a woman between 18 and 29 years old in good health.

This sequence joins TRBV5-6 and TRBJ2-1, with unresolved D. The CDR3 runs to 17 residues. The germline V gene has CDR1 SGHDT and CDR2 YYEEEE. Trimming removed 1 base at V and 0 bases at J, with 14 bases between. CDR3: CASSLWAGANSYNEQFF. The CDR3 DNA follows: TGTGCCAGCAGCTTGTGGGCAGGAGCGAACTCCTACAATGAGCAGTTCTTC.

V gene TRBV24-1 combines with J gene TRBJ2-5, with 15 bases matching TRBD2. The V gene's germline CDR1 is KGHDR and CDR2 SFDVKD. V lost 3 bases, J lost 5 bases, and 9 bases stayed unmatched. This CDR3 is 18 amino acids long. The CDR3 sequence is CATSDVGLAGGPIETQYF. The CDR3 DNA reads TGTGCCACCAGTGATGTAGGACTAGCGGGAGGGCCTATCGAGACCCAGTACTTC.

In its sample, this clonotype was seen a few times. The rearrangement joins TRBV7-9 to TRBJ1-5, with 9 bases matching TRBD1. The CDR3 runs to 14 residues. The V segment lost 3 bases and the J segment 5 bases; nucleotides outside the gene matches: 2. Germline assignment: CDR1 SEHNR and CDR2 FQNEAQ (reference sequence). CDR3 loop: CASSLTGGYQPQHF. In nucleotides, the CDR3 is TGTGCCAGCAGCTTGACAGGGGGGTATCAGCCCCAGCATTTT.

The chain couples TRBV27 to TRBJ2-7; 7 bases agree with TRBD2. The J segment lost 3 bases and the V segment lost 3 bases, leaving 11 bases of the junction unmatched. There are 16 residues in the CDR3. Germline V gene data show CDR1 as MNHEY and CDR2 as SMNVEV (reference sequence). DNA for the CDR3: TGTGCCAGCAGTTTCTCTCTAGCGGTAGGGAGCTACGAGCAGTACTTC. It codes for CASSFSLAVGSYEQYF.

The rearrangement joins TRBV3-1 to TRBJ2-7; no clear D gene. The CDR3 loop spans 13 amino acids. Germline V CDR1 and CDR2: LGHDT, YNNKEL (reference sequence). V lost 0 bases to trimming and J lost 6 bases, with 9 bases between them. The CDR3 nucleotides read TGTGCCAGCAGCCAAGATGGGCCTTTCGAGCAGTACTTC. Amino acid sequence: CASSQDGPFEQYF.

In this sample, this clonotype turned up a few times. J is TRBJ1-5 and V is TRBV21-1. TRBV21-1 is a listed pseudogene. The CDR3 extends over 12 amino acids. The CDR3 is CATPRTNQPQHF. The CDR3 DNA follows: TGTGCCACCCCGCGAACCAATCAGCCCCAGCATTTT.

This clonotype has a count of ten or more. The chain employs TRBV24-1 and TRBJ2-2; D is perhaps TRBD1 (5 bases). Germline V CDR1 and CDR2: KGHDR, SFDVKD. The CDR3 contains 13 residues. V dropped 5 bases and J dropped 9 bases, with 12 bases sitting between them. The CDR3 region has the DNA TGTGCCACCAGTGCTACAGGTTCCAGGGAGCTGTTTTTT. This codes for CATSATGSRELFF.